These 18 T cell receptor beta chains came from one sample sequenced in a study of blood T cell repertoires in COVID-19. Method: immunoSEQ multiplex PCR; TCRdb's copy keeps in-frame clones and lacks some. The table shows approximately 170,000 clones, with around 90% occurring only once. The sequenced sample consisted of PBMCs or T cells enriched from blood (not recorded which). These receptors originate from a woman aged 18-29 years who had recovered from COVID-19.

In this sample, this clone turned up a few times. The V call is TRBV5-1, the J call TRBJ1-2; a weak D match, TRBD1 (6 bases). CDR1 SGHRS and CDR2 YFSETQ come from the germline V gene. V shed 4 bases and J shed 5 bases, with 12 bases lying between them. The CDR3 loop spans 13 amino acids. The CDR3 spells CASSHQTGYGYTF. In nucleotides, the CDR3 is TGCGCCAGCAGCCATCAAACAGGGTATGGCTACACCTTC. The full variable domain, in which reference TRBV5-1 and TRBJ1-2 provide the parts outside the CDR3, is KAGVTQTPRYLIKTRGQQVTLSCSPISGHRSVSWYQQTPGQGLQFLFEYFSETQRNKGNFPGRFSGRQFSNSRSEMNVSTLELGDSALYLCASSHQTGYGYTFGSGTRLTVV.

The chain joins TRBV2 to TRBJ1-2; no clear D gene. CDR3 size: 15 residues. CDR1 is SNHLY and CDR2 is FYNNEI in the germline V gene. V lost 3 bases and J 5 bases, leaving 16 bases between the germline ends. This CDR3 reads CASSEGGRVGYGYTF. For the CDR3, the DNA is TGTGCCAGCAGTGAGGGTGGGAGAGTGGGATATGGCTACACCTTC.

CDR3 residues: CASSLASGGYNEQFF. The DNA of the CDR3 is TGTGCCAGCAGTTTGGCTAGCGGGGGTTACAATGAGCAGTTCTTC. V usage is TRBV27 and J usage is TRBJ2-1; 10 bases line up with TRBD2. Germline V gene sequence: CDR1 MNHEY, CDR2 SMNVEV (reference sequence). The V and J ends lost 3 bases and 4 bases, in that order; junction bases with no gene match: 3. The CDR3 consists of 15 residues.

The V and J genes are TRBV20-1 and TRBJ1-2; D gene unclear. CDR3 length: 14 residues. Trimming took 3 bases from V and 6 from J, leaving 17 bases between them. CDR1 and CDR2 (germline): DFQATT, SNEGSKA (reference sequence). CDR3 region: CSASGLRRLDGYTF. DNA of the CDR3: TGCAGTGCTAGTGGTCTTAGGCGCCTAGATGGCTACACCTTC.

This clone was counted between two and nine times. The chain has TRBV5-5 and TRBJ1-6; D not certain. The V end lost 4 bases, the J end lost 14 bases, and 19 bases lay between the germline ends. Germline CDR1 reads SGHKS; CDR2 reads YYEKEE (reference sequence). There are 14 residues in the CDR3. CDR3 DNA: TGTGCCAGCAGCCCCGTGGCCGTACAAGGAGCCCTCCACTTT. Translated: CASSPVAVQGALHF.

The CDR3 nucleotides read TGTGCCAGCAGTTTTGGAGGGACAGGGGGCCACTACGAGCAGTACTTC. Residues: CASSFGGTGGHYEQYF. The chain has TRBV28 and TRBJ2-7; 12 positions agree with TRBD1. V shed 3 bases and J 3 bases; nucleotides not matched to a gene: 6. The CDR3 covers 16 residues. CDR1 and CDR2 (germline): MDHEN, SYDVKM.

CDR3 region: CASSKPGQGRHEQYF. The CDR3 DNA reads TGTGCCAGCAGCAAACCGGGACAGGGGAGACACGAGCAGTACTTC. This chain links TRBV28 with TRBJ2-7; 10 bases line up with TRBD1. The CDR3 is made up of 15 amino acids. Trimming took 6 bases from V and 5 from J; bases not matched to a gene: 10. Germline CDR1 reads MDHEN; CDR2 reads SYDVKM.

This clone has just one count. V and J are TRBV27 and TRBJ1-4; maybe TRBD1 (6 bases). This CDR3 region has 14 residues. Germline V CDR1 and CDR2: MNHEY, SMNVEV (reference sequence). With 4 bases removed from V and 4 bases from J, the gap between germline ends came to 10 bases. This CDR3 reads CASSSLGGNEKLFF. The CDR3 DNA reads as TGTGCCAGCAGTTCACTAGGGGGTAATGAAAAACTGTTTTTT.

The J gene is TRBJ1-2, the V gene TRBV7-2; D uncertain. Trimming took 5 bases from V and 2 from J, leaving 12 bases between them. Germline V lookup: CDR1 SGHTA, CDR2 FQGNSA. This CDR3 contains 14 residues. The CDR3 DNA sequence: TGTGCCAGCAGCCCTAGTCATCAGAACTATGGCTACACCTTC. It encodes CASSPSHQNYGYTF. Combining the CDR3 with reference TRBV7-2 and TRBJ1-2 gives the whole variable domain GAGVSQSPSNKVTEKGKDVELRCDPISGHTALYWYRQSLGQGLEFLIYFQGNSAPDKSGLPSDRFSAERTGGSVSTLTIQRTQQEDSAVYLCASSPSHQNYGYTFGSGTRLTVV.

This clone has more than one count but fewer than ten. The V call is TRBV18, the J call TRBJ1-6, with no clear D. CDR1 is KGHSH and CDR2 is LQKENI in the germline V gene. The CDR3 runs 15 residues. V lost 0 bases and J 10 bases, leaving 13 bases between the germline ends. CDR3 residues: CASSPPGRAGSPLHF. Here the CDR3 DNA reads TGTGCCAGCTCACCACCAGGGCGCGCGGGATCACCCCTCCACTTT.

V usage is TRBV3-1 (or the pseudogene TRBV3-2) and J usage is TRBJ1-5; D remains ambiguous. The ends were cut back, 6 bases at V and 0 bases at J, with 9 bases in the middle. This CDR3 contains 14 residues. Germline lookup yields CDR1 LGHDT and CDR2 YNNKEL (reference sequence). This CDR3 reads CASRRHFSNQPQHF. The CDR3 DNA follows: TGTGCCAGCAGGCGACACTTTAGCAATCAGCCCCAGCATTTT.

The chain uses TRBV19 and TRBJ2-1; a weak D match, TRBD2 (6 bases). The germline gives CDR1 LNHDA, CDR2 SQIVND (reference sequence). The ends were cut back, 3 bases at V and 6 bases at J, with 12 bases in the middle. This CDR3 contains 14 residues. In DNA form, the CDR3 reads TGTGCCAGTAGTATCCTCCCGGAGGGCAATGAGCAGTTCTTC. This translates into CASSILPEGNEQFF.

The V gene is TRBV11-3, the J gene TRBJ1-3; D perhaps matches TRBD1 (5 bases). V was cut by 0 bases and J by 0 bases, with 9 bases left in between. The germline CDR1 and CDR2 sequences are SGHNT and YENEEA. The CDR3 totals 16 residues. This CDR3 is CASSLDGTSSGNTIYF. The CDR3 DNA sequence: TGTGCCAGCAGCTTAGACGGGACTTCCTCTGGAAACACCATATATTTT.

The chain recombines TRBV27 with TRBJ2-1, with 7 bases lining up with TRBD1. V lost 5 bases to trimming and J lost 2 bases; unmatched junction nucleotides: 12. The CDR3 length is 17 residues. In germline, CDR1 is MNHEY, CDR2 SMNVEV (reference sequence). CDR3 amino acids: CASSPWETGLTYNEQFF. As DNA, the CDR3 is TGTGCCAGCAGTCCCTGGGAGACAGGGTTAACCTACAATGAGCAGTTCTTC.

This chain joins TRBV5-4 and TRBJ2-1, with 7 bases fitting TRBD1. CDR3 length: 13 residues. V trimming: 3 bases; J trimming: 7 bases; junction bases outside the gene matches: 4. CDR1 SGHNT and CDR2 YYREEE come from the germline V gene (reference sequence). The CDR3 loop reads CASSSLTGNEQFF. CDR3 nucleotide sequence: TGTGCCAGCAGCTCCCTGACAGGGAATGAGCAGTTCTTC.

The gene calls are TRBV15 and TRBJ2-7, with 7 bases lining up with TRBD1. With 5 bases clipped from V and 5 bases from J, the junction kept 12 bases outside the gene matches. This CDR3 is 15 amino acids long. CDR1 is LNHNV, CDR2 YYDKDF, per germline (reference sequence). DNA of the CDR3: TGTGCCACCAGCTCTTGGGGGACAGTAAGTGACGAGCAGTACTTC. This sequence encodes CATSSWGTVSDEQYF.

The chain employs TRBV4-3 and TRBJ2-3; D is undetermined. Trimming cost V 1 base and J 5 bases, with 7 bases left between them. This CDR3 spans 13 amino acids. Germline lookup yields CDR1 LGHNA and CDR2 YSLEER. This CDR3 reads CASSQGGGDTQYF. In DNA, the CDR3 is TGCGCCAGCAGCCAAGGAGGCGGAGATACGCAGTATTTT.

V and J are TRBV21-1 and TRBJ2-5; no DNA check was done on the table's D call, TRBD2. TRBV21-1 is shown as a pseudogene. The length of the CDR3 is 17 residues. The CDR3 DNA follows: TGTGCCAGCAGCAAAGGGTCTAGGTGCCAGATCCAAGAGACCCAGTACTTC. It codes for CASSKGSRCQIQETQYF.